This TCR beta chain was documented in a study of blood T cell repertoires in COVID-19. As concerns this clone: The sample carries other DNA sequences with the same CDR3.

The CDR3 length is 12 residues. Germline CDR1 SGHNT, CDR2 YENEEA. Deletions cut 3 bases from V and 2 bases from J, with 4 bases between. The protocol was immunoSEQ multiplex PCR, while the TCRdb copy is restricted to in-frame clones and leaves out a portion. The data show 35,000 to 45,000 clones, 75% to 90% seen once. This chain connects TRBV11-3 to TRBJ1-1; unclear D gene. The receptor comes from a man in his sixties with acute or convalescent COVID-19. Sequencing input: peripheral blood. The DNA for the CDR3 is TGTGCCAGCAGCTTCGGTAACACTGAAGCTTTCTTT. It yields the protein CASSFGNTEAFF. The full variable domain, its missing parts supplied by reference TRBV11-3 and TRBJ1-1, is EAGVVQSPRYKIIEKKQPVAFWCNPISGHNTLYWYLQNLGQGPELLIRYENEEAVDDSQLPKDRFSAERLKGVDSTLKIQPAELGDSAVYLCASSFGNTEAFFGQGTRLTVV.